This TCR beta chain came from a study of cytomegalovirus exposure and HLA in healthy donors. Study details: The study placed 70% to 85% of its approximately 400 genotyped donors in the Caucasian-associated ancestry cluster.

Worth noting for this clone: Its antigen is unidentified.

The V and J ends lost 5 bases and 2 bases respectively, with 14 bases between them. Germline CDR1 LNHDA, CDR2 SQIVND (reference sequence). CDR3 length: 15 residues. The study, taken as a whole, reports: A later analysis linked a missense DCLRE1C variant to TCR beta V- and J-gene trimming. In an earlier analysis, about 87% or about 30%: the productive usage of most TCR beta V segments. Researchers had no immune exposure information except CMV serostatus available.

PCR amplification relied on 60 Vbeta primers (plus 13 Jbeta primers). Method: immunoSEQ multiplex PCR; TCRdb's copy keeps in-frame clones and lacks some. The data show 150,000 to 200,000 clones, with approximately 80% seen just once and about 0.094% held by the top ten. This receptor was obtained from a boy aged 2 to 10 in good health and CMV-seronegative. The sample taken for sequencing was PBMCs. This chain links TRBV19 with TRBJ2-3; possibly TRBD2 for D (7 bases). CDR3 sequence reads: CASSSRGGPTDTQYF. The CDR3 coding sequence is TGTGCCAGTAGTTCCCGCGGGGGCCCCACAGATACGCAGTATTTT.